The clone carrying this TCR beta chain has only one observation. The data originate from a study of OX40 agonist ivuxolimab in advanced cancers. Study context: Patient treatment consisted of intravenous ivuxolimab administration every 2 weeks at 0.01 to 10 mg/kg.

Germline V CDR1 and CDR2: GTSNPN, SVGIG (reference sequence). This CDR3 contains 13 residues. Trimming stripped 7 bases from V and 0 bases from J, with 13 bases between. Clones were sequenced by immunoSEQ multiplex PCR, and TCRdb holds only the in-frame ones, with some missing. The sample carries more than 55,000 clones, about 91% recorded once. This material consisted of CD4+ or CD8+ T cells sorted from blood, taken in a trial of the OX40 agonist ivuxolimab. The sequence came from an adult with an advanced solid tumor such as melanoma, head and neck, liver or kidney cancer. The genes are TRBV30 and TRBJ2-7; maybe TRBD2 (6 bases). CDR3 in DNA: TGTGCCTCGGATAGCGGTAGCTCCTACGAGCAGTACTTC. Translation gives CASDSGSSYEQYF.